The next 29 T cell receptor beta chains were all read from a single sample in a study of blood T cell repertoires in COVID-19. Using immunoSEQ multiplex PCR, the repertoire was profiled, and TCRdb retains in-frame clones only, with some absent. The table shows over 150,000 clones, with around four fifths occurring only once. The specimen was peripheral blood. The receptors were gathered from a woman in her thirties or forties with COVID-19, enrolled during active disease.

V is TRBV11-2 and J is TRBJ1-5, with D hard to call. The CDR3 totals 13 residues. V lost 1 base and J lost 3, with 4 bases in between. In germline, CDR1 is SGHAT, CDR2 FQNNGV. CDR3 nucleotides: TGTGCCAGCAGCTTAGTAGACAATCAGCCCCAGCATTTT. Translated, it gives CASSLVDNQPQHF.

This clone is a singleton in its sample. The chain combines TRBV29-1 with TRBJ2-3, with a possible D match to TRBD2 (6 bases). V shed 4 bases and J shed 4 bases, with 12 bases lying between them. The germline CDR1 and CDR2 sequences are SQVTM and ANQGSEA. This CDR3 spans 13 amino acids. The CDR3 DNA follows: TGCAGCGTTGTCCCGGGAGCTGCAGATACGCAGTATTTT. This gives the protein CSVVPGAADTQYF.

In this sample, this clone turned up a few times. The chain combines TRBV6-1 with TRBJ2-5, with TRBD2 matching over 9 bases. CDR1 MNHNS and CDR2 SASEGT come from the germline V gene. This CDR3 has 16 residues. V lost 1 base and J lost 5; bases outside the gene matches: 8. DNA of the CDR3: TGTGCCAGCAGTGAAGGTCGGCTAGCGGGGCTGGAGACCCAGTACTTC. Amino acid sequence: CASSEGRLAGLETQYF.

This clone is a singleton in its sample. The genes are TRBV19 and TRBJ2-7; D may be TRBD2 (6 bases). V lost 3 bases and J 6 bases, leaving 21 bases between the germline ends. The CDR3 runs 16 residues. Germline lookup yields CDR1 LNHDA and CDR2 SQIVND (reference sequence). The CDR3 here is CASSMSRRGPQGEQYF. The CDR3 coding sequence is TGTGCCAGTAGTATGTCCCGGCGGGGTCCCCAGGGCGAGCAGTACTTC.

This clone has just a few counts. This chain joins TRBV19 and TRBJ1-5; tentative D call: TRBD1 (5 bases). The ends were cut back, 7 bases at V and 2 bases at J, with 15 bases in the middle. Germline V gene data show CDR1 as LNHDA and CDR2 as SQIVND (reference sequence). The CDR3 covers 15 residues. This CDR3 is CASKGRGSGNQPQHF. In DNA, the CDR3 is TGTGCCAGTAAGGGAAGGGGAAGTGGCAATCAGCCCCAGCATTTT.

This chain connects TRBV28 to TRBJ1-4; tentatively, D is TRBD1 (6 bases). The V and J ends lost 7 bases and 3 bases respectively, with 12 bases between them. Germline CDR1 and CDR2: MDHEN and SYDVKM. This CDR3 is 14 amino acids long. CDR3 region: CASTRDTANEKLFF. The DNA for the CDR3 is TGTGCCAGCACCAGGGACACGGCTAATGAAAAACTGTTTTTT.

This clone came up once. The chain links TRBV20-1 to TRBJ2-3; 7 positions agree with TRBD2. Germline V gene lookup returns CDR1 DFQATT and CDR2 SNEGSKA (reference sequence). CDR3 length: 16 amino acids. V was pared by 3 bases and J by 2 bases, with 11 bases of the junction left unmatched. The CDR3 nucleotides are TGCAGTGCTAGTAAATCTAGCGGAAGGGTCACAGATACGCAGTATTTT. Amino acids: CSASKSSGRVTDTQYF.

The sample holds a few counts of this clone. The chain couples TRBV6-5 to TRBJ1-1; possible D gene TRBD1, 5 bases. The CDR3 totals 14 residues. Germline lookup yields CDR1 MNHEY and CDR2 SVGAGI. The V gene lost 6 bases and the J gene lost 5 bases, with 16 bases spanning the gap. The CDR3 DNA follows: TGTGCCAGCAGGAATTTGGGTGGGGGGACTGAAGCTTTCTTT. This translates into CASRNLGGGTEAFF.

The CDR3 loop reads CASSSGTGSSYNSPLHF. The CDR3 DNA follows: TGTGCCAGCAGCTCAGGGACAGGGAGCTCCTATAATTCACCCCTCCACTTT. V usage is TRBV7-9 and J usage is TRBJ1-6, with 9 nucleotides matching TRBD1. CDR3 length: 17 amino acids. V was clipped by 4 bases and J by 0 bases; unmatched bases: 4. Germline CDR1 SEHNR, CDR2 FQNEAQ (reference sequence).

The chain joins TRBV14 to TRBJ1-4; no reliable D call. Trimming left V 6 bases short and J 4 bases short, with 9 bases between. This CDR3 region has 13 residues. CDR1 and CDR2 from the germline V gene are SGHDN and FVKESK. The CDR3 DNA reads TGTGCCAGCAGGGGCTTTATTAATGAAAAACTGTTTTTT. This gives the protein CASRGFINEKLFF.

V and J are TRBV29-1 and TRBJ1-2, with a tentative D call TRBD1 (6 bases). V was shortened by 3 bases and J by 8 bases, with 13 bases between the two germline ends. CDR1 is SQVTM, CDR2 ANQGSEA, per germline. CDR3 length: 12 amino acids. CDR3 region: CSVDHNREGYTF. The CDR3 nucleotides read TGCAGCGTTGACCATAACAGGGAGGGCTACACCTTC. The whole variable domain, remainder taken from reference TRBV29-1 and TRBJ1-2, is SAVISQKPSRDICQRGTSLTIQCQVDSQVTMMFWYRQQPGQSLTLIATANQGSEATYESGFVIDKFPISRPNLTFSTLTVSNMSPEDSSIYLCSVDHNREGYTFGSGTRLTVV.

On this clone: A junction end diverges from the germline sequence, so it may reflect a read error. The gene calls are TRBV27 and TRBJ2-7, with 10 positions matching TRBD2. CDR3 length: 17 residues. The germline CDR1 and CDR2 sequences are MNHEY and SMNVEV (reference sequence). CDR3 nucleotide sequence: TGTGCCAGCAGGTTATCCGCCCTAGCGGGGGAACCCTACGAGCAGTACTTC. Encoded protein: CASRLSALAGEPYEQYF.

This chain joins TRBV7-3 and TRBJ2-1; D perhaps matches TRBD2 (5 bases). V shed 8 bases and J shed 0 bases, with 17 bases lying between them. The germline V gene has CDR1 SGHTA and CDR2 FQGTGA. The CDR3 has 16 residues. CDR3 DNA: TGTGCCAGCCGGGATATGGGCGGACCCTCCTACAATGAGCAGTTCTTC. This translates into CASRDMGGPSYNEQFF.

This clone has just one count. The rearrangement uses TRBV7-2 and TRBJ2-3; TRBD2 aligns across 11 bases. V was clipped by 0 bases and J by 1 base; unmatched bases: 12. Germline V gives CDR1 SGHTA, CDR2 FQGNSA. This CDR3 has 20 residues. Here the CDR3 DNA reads TGTGCCAGCAGCTTAGCCACTGATCCTACTAGCGGGGGCCGCACAGATACGCAGTATTTT. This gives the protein CASSLATDPTSGGRTDTQYF.

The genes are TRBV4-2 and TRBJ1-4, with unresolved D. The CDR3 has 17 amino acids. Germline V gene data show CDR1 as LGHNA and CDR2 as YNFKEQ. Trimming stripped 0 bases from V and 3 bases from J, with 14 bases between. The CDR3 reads CASSQEVGILPNEKLFF. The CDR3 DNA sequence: TGTGCCAGCAGCCAAGAGGTGGGCATTCTGCCTAATGAAAAACTGTTTTTT.

CDR3 sequence: CASSYKWATVENGYTF. CDR3 nucleotide sequence: TGTGCCAGCAGTTATAAATGGGCGACAGTCGAAAATGGCTACACCTTC. The V gene is TRBV6-2 or TRBV6-3, the J gene TRBJ1-2; the D gene is possibly TRBD1 (5 bases). CDR3 length equals 16 residues. CDR1 and CDR2 (germline): MNHEY, SVGEGT. V lost 3 bases, J lost 6 bases, and 20 bases lay in between.

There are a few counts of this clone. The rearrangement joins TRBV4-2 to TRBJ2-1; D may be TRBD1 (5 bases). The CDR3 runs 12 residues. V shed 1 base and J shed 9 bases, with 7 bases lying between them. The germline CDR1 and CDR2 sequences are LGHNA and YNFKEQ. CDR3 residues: CASSQGGTEQFF. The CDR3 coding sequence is TGTGCCAGCAGCCAAGGGGGCACTGAGCAGTTCTTC.

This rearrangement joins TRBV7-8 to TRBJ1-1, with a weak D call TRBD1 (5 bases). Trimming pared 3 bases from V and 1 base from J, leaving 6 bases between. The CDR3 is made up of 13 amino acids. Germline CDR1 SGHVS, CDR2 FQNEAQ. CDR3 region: CASSFQGNTEAFF. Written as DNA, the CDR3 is TGTGCCAGCAGCTTCCAGGGGAACACTGAAGCTTTCTTT. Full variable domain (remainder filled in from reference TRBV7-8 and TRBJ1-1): GAGVSQSPRYKVAKRGQDVALRCDPISGHVSLFWYQQALGQGPEFLTYFQNEAQLDKSGLPSDRFFAERPEGSVSTLKIQRTQQEDSAVYLCASSFQGNTEAFFGQGTRLTVV.

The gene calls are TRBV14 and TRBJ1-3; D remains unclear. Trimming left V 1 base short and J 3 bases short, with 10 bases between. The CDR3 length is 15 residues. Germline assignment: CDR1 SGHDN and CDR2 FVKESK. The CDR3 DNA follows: TGTGCCAGCAGCCAAGTTGCGGGTAGTGGAAACACCATATATTTT. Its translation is CASSQVAGSGNTIYF. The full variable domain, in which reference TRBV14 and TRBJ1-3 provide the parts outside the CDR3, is EAGVTQFPSHSVIEKGQTVTLRCDPISGHDNLYWYRRVMGKEIKFLLHFVKESKQDESGMPNNRFLAERTGGTYSTLKVQPAELEDSGVYFCASSQVAGSGNTIYFGEGSWLTVV.

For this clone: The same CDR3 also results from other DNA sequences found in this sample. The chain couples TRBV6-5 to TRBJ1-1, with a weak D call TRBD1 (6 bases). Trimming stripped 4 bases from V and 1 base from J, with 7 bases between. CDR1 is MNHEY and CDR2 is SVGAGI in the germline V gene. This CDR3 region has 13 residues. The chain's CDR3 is CASSLQGNTEAFF. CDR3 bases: TGTGCCAGCAGTTTACAGGGGAACACTGAAGCTTTCTTT.

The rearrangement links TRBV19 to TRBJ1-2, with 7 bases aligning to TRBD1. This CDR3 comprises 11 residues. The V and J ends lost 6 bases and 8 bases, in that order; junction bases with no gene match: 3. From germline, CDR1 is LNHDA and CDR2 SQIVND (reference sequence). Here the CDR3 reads CASRQGSGYTF. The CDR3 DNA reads TGTGCCAGTAGACAGGGGAGCGGCTACACCTTC.

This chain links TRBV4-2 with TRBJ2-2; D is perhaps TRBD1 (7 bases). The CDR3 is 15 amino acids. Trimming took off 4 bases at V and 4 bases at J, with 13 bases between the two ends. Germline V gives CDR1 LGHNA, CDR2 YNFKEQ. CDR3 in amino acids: CASSPRQGGTGELFF. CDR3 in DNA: TGTGCCAGCAGCCCCCGACAGGGAGGCACCGGGGAGCTGTTTTTT.

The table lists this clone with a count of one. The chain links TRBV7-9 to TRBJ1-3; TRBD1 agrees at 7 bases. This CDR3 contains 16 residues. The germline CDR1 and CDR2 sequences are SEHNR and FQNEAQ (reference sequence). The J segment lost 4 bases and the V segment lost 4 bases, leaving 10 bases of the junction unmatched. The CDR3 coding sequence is TGTGCCAGCAGCTGGACCGAGGGGGCGCCCGGAAACACCATATATTTT. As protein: CASSWTEGAPGNTIYF.

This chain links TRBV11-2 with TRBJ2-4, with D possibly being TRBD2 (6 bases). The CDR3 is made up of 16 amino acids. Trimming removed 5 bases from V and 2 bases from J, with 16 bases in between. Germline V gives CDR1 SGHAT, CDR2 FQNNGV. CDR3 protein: CASSPLGGAPKNIQYF. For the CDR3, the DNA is TGTGCCAGCAGCCCACTGGGGGGAGCGCCCAAAAACATTCAGTACTTC.

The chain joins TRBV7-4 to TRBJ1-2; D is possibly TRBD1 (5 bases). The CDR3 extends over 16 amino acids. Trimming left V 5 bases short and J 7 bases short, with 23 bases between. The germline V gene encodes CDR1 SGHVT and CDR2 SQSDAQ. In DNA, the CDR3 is TGTGCCAGCAGCCGCCTGGCCCAGGGAGGTTCAGGTGGCTACACCTTC. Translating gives CASSRLAQGGSGGYTF.

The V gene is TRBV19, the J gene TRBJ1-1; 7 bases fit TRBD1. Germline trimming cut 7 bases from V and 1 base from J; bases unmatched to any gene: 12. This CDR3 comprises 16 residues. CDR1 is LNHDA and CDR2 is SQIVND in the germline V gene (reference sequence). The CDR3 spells CASKGTRWTGNTEAFF. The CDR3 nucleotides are TGTGCCAGTAAGGGGACTAGGTGGACAGGGAACACTGAAGCTTTCTTT.

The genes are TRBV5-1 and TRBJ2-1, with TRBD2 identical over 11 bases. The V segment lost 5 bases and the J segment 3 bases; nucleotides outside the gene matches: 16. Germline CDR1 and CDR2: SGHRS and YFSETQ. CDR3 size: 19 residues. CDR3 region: CASSPRLNSGRAGYNEQFF. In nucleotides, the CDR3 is TGCGCCAGCAGTCCGCGACTAAATAGCGGGAGGGCCGGCTACAATGAGCAGTTCTTC.

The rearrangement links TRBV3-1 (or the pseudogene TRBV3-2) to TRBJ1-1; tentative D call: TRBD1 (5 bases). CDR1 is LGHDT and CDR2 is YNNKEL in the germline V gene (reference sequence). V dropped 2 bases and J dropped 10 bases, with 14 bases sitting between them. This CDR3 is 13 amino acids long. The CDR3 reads CASSQSDRGGAFF. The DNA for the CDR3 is TGTGCCAGCAGCCAATCGGACCGGGGGGGAGCTTTCTTT.

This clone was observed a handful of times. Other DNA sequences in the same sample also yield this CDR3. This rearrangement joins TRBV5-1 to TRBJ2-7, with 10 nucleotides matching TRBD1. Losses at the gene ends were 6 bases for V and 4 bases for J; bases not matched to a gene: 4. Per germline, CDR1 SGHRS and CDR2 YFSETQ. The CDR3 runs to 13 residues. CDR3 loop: CASTRTGGYEQYF. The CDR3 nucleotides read TGCGCCAGCACCCGGACAGGGGGGTACGAGCAGTACTTC. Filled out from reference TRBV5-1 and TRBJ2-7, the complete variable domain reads KAGVTQTPRYLIKTRGQQVTLSCSPISGHRSVSWYQQTPGQGLQFLFEYFSETQRNKGNFPGRFSGRQFSNSRSEMNVSTLELGDSALYLCASTRTGGYEQYFGPGTRLTVT.